Listed below are T cell receptor beta chains from one sample, sequenced in a study of glioma-infiltrating T cells. TCRdb reprocessed the multiplex PCR reads with MiXCR, giving one entry per CDR3 protein. The sample gives approximately 93,000 distinct CDR3 sequences, roughly 39% of which show up once; 35% to 40% is in the top ten. Specimen: glioma tissue, nonneoplastic brain tissue, or PBMCs (not recorded which). The receptors shown here come from a human donor with low-grade glioma or glioblastoma, undergoing nonglioma brain surgery, or in good health (not recorded which). The CDR3 runs from the conserved cysteine through the conserved F or W. A D gene is named only where the DNA matches it firmly. Part of the rows lack a size; the others show once, few, many or a class for expanded clones.

NA	many	TRBV20-1	TRBJ1-4	TGCAGTGCTAGAGATGAGGTTGTCGAGGTTACGCATGAAAAACTGTTTTTT	CSARDEVVEVTHEKLFF
NA	many	TRBV20-1	TRBJ1-1	TGCAGTGCTAGGGTGGGGAGTGGGCTGATGAACACTGAAGCTTTCTTT	CSARVGSGLMNTEAFF
NA	NA	TRBV28	TRBJ2-7	TGTGCCAGCAGTGTCGGAACTTACGAGCAGTACTTC	CASSVGTYEQYF
NA	many	TRBV19	TRBJ2-3	TGTGCCAGTAGTATGAATCGGGCCTCTGGCACAGATACGCAGTATTTT	CASSMNRASGTDTQYF
NA	once	TRBV5-4	TRBJ2-1	TGTGCCAGCACACGACGAGAGGGAGGATACAATGAGCAGTTCTTC	CASTRREGGYNEQFF
NA	NA	TRBV6-2/TRBV6-3	TRBJ2-1	TGTGCCAGCAGCCAATACAACTTTCCCGGGAACAATGAGCAGTTATTC	CASSQYNFPGNNEQLF
NA	NA	TRBV5-1	TRBJ1-1	TGCGCCAGCAGCACCGAACGGACGAACACTGAAGCTTTCTTT	CASSTERTNTEAFF
TRBD1	NA	TRBV20-1	TRBJ2-3	TGCAGTACCCCGGGGACAGGCACAGATACGCAGTATTTT	CSTPGTGTDTQYF
NA	many	TRBV15	TRBJ2-2	TGTGCCACCAGCAGATCGAACACCGGGGAGCTGTTTTTT	CATSRSNTGELFF
NA	once	TRBV7-2	TRBJ2-1	TGTGCCCGCAGCCGCACAACCTACGAGCAGTTCTTC	CARSRTTYEQFF
TRBD1	NA	TRBV6-6	TRBJ1-2	TGTGCCAGCAGTTATGTAGGGACAGGGAACGGATACACCTTC	CASSYVGTGNGYTF
NA	NA	TRBV27	TRBJ1-1	TGTGCCAGCATTCTCAGAGGGACTGAAGCTTTCTTT	CASILRGTEAFF
NA	NA	TRBV28	TRBJ2-1	TGTGCCAGCAGTTGGTTCATTACGCAGTTCTTC	CASSWFITQFF
NA	NA	TRBV6-5	TRBJ2-7	TGCGCCTGCAACACCGGGCTAGCAGACGAGCAGTACTTC	CACNTGLADEQYF
NA	many	TRBV7-2	TRBJ1-3	TGTGCCAGCAGCTCCACAGGGAGGACTACTGGAAACACCATATATTTT	CASSSTGRTTGNTIYF
TRBD1	many	TRBV3-1	TRBJ2-2	TGTGCCAGCAGCCAAACACAGGGGACCGGGGAGCTGTTTTTT	CASSQTQGTGELFF
TRBD2	many	TRBV15	TRBJ2-1	TGTGCCACCAGCAGAGATAGGAGCGGGATTAGTAATGAGCAGTTCTTC	CATSRDRSGISNEQFF
TRBD2	many	TRBV7-3	TRBJ2-1	TGTGCCAGCAGCTTAGGAGTACTAGCGGGAGGAGGGGGTGAGCAGTTCTTC	CASSLGVLAGGGGEQFF
NA	NA	TRBV28	TRBJ2-1	TGTGCCAGCGGTTACAGTTACAATGAGCAGTCCTTC	CASGYSYNEQSF
NA	many	TRBV6-5	TRBJ2-1	TGTGCCAGCAGTTATGCCCCTCCCTACAATGAGCAGTTCTTC	CASSYAPPYNEQFF
TRBD2	many	TRBV20-1	TRBJ2-5	TGCAGTGCTAGAGATCCCCGCCAGCGGGAGGGCGAGACCCAGTACTTC	CSARDPRQREGETQYF
NA	many	TRBV5-4	TRBJ2-5	TGTGCCAGCAGCGCCCCCCGTTTGGAGACCCAGTACTTC	CASSAPRLETQYF
NA	many	TRBV20-1	TRBJ1-1	TGCAGTGCTCCAAAGGGACGTCTGAACACTGAAGCTTTCTTT	CSAPKGRLNTEAFF
NA	NA	TRBV12-3/TRBV12-4	TRBJ1-1	TGTGCCAGCAGCGGGAAGGGCTACACCGAAGCTTTCTTT	CASSGKGYTEAFF
NA	many	TRBV29-1	TRBJ2-3	TGCAGCGTTGCCGTGGACGTAGTCACAGATACGCAGTATTTT	CSVAVDVVTDTQYF
NA	few	TRBV9	TRBJ2-6	TGTGCCAGCAGCGTCGGACCGCTCGGGGCCAACGTCCTGACTTTC	CASSVGPLGANVLTF
NA	NA	TRBV7-2	TRBJ2-7	TGTGCCAGCAGCTCCGTGACTGGGGCCTACGAGCAGTACTTC	CASSSVTGAYEQYF
NA	many	TRBV12-3/TRBV12-4	TRBJ2-7	TGTGCCAGCAGTCCAGTAGACAGGGGAGGGCTCTACGAGCAGTACTTC	CASSPVDRGGLYEQYF
NA	NA	TRBV4-2	TRBJ2-1	TGTGCCAGCAGCCAAGATACGGAGGGTTCCTACGACCAGTTCTTC	CASSQDTEGSYDQFF
NA	many	TRBV28	TRBJ2-2	TGTGCCAGCAGTTCCGGACAGAACACCGGGGAGCTGTTTTTT	CASSSGQNTGELFF
NA	once	TRBV6-1	TRBJ1-2	TGTGCTAGCGGTCGGGACACCAACTATGGCTACGCCTTC	CASGRDTNYGYAF